The present entry profiles one T cell receptor beta chain with its context. Using MiXCR, TCRdb re-called clones from the PCR reads. The sample records around 8,000 clones, 20% to 25% being singletons. This sample was taken from a study of metastatic and nonmetastatic thyroid tumors. No patient had received any treatment before thyroid surgery. CDR1 is MNHNS, CDR2 SASEGT, per germline. The CDR3 covers 14 residues. The V end was cut by 6 bases, the J end by 5 bases, with 17 bases between. The TCR comes from a female donor with papillary thyroid cancer or a benign thyroid nodule (not recorded which). Some clones in this sample may be carry-over from other donors' samples. Source material: tumor tissue. The chain joins TRBV6-1 to TRBJ2-7, with D perhaps TRBD2 (6 bases). The CDR3 is CASSQETSRDEQYF. In DNA, the CDR3 is TGTGCCAGCAGCCAAGAGACTAGTCGCGACGAGCAGTACTTC.